Listed here is a single T cell receptor (beta chain). Its antigen is undetermined. This entry is derived from a study of T cell responses to AZD1222 COVID-19 vaccine. Study in general: Second-dose schedules of about 4 or about 12 weeks were combined.

Study results and limitations: Spike-specific TCR breadth and depth were elevated following two AZD1222 doses. Samples come after the peak T cell response, not at day 14.

Libraries were prepared by immunoSEQ multiplex PCR; TCRdb keeps only in-frame clonotypes and omits some of them. The sample has 90,000 to 150,000 clones, over 75% seen once. The CDR3 is 16 residues long. Germline V lookup: CDR1 SGHNT, CDR2 YYREEE (reference sequence). Trimming pared 2 bases from V and 5 bases from J, leaving 17 bases between. This clonotype was obtained from an adult in good health. Sequenced here: peripheral blood, sampled on day 0 of AZD1222 vaccination. V gene TRBV5-4 combines with J gene TRBJ2-1, with D perhaps matching TRBD2 (7 bases). The CDR3 DNA is TGTGCCAGCAGCTTTTCGGCGAGGGGGGGCCACAATGAGCAGTTCTTC. As protein: CASSFSARGGHNEQFF.